This T cell receptor beta chain was recorded in a study of cytomegalovirus exposure and HLA in healthy donors. Broader study findings: Presence/absence analysis assumed near-uniform sequencing depth across donors. The only immune exposure information that was available was CMV serostatus.

As for this clone: The antigen remains undetermined.

CDR1 and CDR2 (germline): LNHDA, SQIVND (reference sequence). CDR3 size: 15 residues. V dropped 4 bases and J dropped 10; count of bases not matched to a gene: 7. Researchers ran the PCR with 60 Vbeta and 13 Jbeta primers. Some clones are missing from TCRdb's copy, which holds only in-frame ones; the method was immunoSEQ multiplex PCR. This sample carries about 130,000 clones, less than 80% of them seen once, and the ten largest clones take over 5%. The chain uses TRBV19 and TRBJ2-1, with TRBD2 matching 13 bases. Sequences were obtained from PBMCs. The clonotype originates from a man aged 40-50 years in good health and CMV-seropositive. The CDR3 sequence: CASSTGLAGAREQFF. DNA for the CDR3: TGTGCCAGTAGTACCGGACTAGCGGGAGCTCGAGAGCAGTTCTTC.